The 24 T cell receptor beta chains reported below all come from one sample, sequenced in a study of blood T cell repertoires in COVID-19. Only in-frame clones appear in the TCRdb table, and some are missing; sequencing was by immunoSEQ multiplex PCR. The data contain under 300,000 clones, roughly four fifths of them seen just once; the ten biggest clones take up about 3.2%. Material: peripheral blood. The receptors stem from a woman in her late teens or twenties with acute or convalescent COVID-19.

This chain connects TRBV30 to TRBJ1-2; D is unclear. Germline CDR1 GTSNPN, CDR2 SVGIG (reference sequence). The CDR3 runs 11 residues. Trimming pared 4 bases from V and 12 bases from J, leaving 15 bases between. The CDR3 reads CAWILGAFHTF. DNA of the CDR3: TGTGCCTGGATACTGGGAGCGTTCCACACCTTC.

The genes are TRBV7-8 and TRBJ2-2; the D is unclear. Germline CDR1 reads SGHVS; CDR2 reads FQNEAQ. This CDR3 is built from 12 residues. Between the trimmed V and J ends, which lost 5 bases and 6 bases, there was a span of 7 bases. The CDR3 DNA is TGTGCCAGCAGCCCTCGTTCCGGGGAGCTGTTTTTT. It yields the protein CASSPRSGELFF.

This chain connects TRBV10-1 to TRBJ1-4, with 7 bases aligning to TRBD1. Trimming removed 6 bases from V and 1 base from J; junction bases left unmatched: 2. Germline V gives CDR1 WNHNN, CDR2 SYGVQD (reference sequence). The CDR3 is made up of 14 amino acids. CDR3 sequence: CASSSGGTNEKLFF. In DNA, the CDR3 is TGCGCCAGCAGCTCAGGGGGAACTAATGAAAAACTGTTTTTT.

The rearrangement joins TRBV11-1 to TRBJ2-7, with TRBD1 identical over 11 bases. V dropped 3 bases and J dropped 7; count of bases not matched to a gene: 2. CDR1 is SGHAT and CDR2 is FQDESV in the germline V gene (reference sequence). This CDR3 has 13 amino acids. The CDR3 region is CASSLDRGREQYF. The CDR3 nucleotides read TGTGCCAGCAGCTTGGACAGGGGGCGAGAGCAGTACTTC.

The V and J genes are TRBV7-2 and TRBJ2-7, with TRBD1 matching 9 bases. Germline lookup yields CDR1 SGHTA and CDR2 FQGNSA. CDR3 size: 15 residues. V lost 4 bases, J lost 4 bases, and 8 bases stayed unmatched. As DNA, the CDR3 is TGTGCCAGCAGCTCGATAAACAGGGGGCGATACGAGCAGTACTTC. It specifies CASSSINRGRYEQYF.

The chain links TRBV7-9 to TRBJ1-2; 8 bases line up with TRBD1. The CDR3 covers 13 residues. V was clipped by 2 bases and J by 4 bases; unmatched bases: 0. Germline loops: CDR1 SEHNR, CDR2 FQNEAQ (reference sequence). The DNA of the CDR3 is TGTGCCAGCAGCTTAACAGGGGGCTATGGCTACACCTTC. Its protein is CASSLTGGYGYTF. Full variable domain (outside the CDR3, taken from reference TRBV7-9 and TRBJ1-2): DTGVSQNPRHKITKRGQNVTFRCDPISEHNRLYWYRQTLGQGPEFLTYFQNEAQLEKSRLLSDRFSAERPKGSFSTLEIQRTEQGDSAMYLCASSLTGGYGYTFGSGTRLTVV.

This clone was counted a few times. The rearrangement links TRBV6-6 to TRBJ1-1; TRBD1 is a possible D gene (6 bases). Germline CDR1 MNHNY, CDR2 SVGAGI (reference sequence). The CDR3 has 16 residues. Trimming removed 1 base at V and 6 bases at J, with 18 bases between. Here the CDR3 DNA reads TGTGCCAGCAGTTACTGGAACAGCGGGGGCGCACCTGAAGCTTTCTTT. It codes for CASSYWNSGGAPEAFF.

The V gene is TRBV5-5, the J gene TRBJ1-2; D might be TRBD1 (5 bases). Germline V gene lookup returns CDR1 SGHKS and CDR2 YYEKEE (reference sequence). Trimming took off 0 bases at V and 4 bases at J, with 16 bases between the two ends. The CDR3 contains 16 residues. In DNA, the CDR3 is TGTGCCAGCAGCTTGGAGGCAGGGTTGGTAGTCTATGGCTACACCTTC. Its protein is CASSLEAGLVVYGYTF.

The genes are TRBV24-1 and TRBJ1-3; a weak D match, TRBD1 (6 bases). Trimming shortened V by 4 bases and J by 0 bases, and 15 bases separated the two germline ends. Per germline, CDR1 KGHDR and CDR2 SFDVKD. This CDR3 has 17 amino acids. CDR3 in DNA: TGTGCCACCAGTGACTCGGACAGACAGAGCTCTGGAAACACCATATATTTT. Translated: CATSDSDRQSSGNTIYF.

V is TRBV3-1 (or the pseudogene TRBV3-2) and J is TRBJ2-7, with D unresolved. The CDR3 sequence is 14 residues long. Trimming left V 3 bases short and J 3 bases short, with 12 bases between. The germline V gene encodes CDR1 LGHDT and CDR2 YNNKEL (reference sequence). CDR3 sequence: CASSHSPGGYEQYF. Here the CDR3 DNA reads TGTGCCAGCAGCCATTCCCCCGGCGGCTACGAGCAGTACTTC.

The chain joins TRBV27 to TRBJ2-2; D perhaps matches TRBD2 (5 bases). The CDR3 totals 16 residues. Per the germline V gene, CDR1 is MNHEY and CDR2 is SMNVEV (reference sequence). V dropped 2 bases and J dropped 1 base, with 11 bases sitting between them. This CDR3 reads CASSLAGYMNTGELFF. The CDR3 DNA reads TGTGCCAGCAGTTTAGCGGGCTATATGAACACCGGGGAGCTGTTTTTT.

This chain joins TRBV7-9 and TRBJ2-3, with 10 bases identical to TRBD1. The CDR3 sequence is 16 residues long. Germline trimming cut 5 bases from V and 2 bases from J; bases unmatched to any gene: 7. Germline V gene data show CDR1 as SEHNR and CDR2 as FQNEAQ (reference sequence). The CDR3: CASSQDGQGDTDTQYF. The CDR3, as DNA: TGTGCCAGCAGCCAAGATGGACAGGGGGACACAGATACGCAGTATTTT.

The V and J genes are TRBV15 and TRBJ1-6; D might be TRBD1 (6 bases). Trimming removed 0 bases at V and 5 bases at J, with 11 bases between. The CDR3 contains 16 residues. Germline assignment: CDR1 LNHNV and CDR2 YYDKDF (reference sequence). CDR3 DNA sequence: TGTGCCACCAGCAGAGATAGGCAGGGGCATAATTCACCCCTCCACTTT. It is translated as CATSRDRQGHNSPLHF.

This clone was recorded once. V and J are TRBV12-1 and TRBJ2-3; the tabulated D call, TRBD2, remains unverified against the DNA. TRBV12-1 is a recognized pseudogene. CDR3 length: 16 amino acids. The CDR3 DNA is TGTGCCAGCAGGGGTAGCGGGAGAGGGGACACAGATACGCAGTATTTT. It encodes CASRGSGRGDTDTQYF.

The V gene is TRBV3-1 (or the pseudogene TRBV3-2), the J gene TRBJ1-5; D is uncertain. The length of the CDR3 is 14 residues. The V end was cut by 2 bases, the J end by 3 bases, with 8 bases between. CDR1 and CDR2 (germline): LGHDT, YNNKEL (reference sequence). The CDR3 DNA follows: TGTGCCAGCAGCCAATCGGGTAACAATCAGCCCCAGCATTTT. Its translation is CASSQSGNNQPQHF.

This rearrangement joins TRBV9 to TRBJ2-3, with D possibly TRBD2 on 7 matching bases. The germline CDR1 and CDR2 sequences are SGDLS and YYNGEE. The CDR3 length is 15 residues. Trimming stripped 3 bases from V and 1 base from J, with 12 bases between. CDR3 bases: TGTGCCAGCAGCGCGGGGGGACACCGCACAGATACGCAGTATTTT. Residues: CASSAGGHRTDTQYF.

Relative to its sample, this clone is medium-sized (0.01 to 0.1%). CDR3 in amino acids: CASSTGQAWGYTF. For the CDR3, the DNA is TGTGCCAGCAGCACCGGACAGGCTTGGGGCTACACCTTC. The chain couples TRBV5-4 to TRBJ1-2, with 7 bases that match TRBD1. This CDR3 is built from 13 residues. Germline CDR1 reads SGHNT; CDR2 reads YYREEE (reference sequence). The V gene end was trimmed by 4 bases and the J gene end by 8 bases; junction bases not matched to a gene: 8.

This clone appeared a single time. The chain uses TRBV6-5 and TRBJ2-1; TRBD2 aligns across 8 bases. Germline V CDR1 and CDR2: MNHEY, SVGAGI. The CDR3 spans 15 residues. V gave up 7 bases and J gave up 7 bases; unmatched junction bases: 12. CDR3 nucleotides: TGTGCCAGCACGGCCGGGACTAGAAACCCGAATGAGCAGTTCTTC. The encoded protein is CASTAGTRNPNEQFF.

V gene TRBV6-5 combines with J gene TRBJ1-1; 7 bases are a match to TRBD1. This CDR3 region has 14 residues. Trimming at V came to 8 bases and at J to 4 bases, leaving 10 bases not matched to a gene. Germline assignment: CDR1 MNHEY and CDR2 SVGAGI. This chain's CDR3 is CASSPQGSGTEAFF. CDR3 nucleotide sequence: TGTGCCAGCTCACCACAGGGGTCGGGCACTGAAGCTTTCTTT.

This chain connects TRBV9 to TRBJ2-2; 7 bases are shared with TRBD2. The CDR3 is 16 amino acids. Germline CDR1 reads SGDLS; CDR2 reads YYNGEE. V was clipped by 3 bases and J by 2 bases; unmatched bases: 7. The CDR3, as DNA: TGTGCCAGCAGCGGGGGGGACTACCTTAACACCGGGGAGCTGTTTTTT. Translated, it gives CASSGGDYLNTGELFF.

This chain uses TRBV28 with TRBJ1-5; the D is unclear. The ends were cut back, 6 bases at V and 4 bases at J, with 19 bases in the middle. Germline CDR1 reads MDHEN; CDR2 reads SYDVKM. The CDR3 loop spans 16 amino acids. The CDR3 protein is CASSPFDWGGNQPQHF. In nucleotides, the CDR3 is TGTGCCAGCAGCCCGTTTGATTGGGGAGGGAATCAGCCCCAGCATTTT.

DNA of the CDR3: TGTGCCAGCAGAGCCCGACTAGCGGGGAACACCGGGGAGCTGTTTTTT. Amino acids: CASRARLAGNTGELFF. The chain links TRBV2 to TRBJ2-2; 10 nucleotides agree with TRBD2. CDR1 and CDR2 from the germline V gene are SNHLY and FYNNEI. CDR3 length: 16 residues. V was clipped by 6 bases and J by 1 base; unmatched bases: 5. The full variable domain, completed using reference TRBV2 and TRBJ2-2, is EPEVTQTPSHQVTQMGQEVILRCVPISNHLYFYWYRQILGQKVEFLVSFYNNEISEKSEIFDDQFSVERPDGSNFTLKIRSTKLEDSAMYFCASRARLAGNTGELFFGEGSRLTVL.

Of note for this clone: One end of the junction does not line up with germline, which may come from a read error. The CDR3 loop reads CASSEGHGTRFF. The DNA for the CDR3 is TGTGCCAGCAGTGAAGGCCATGGGACTAGGTTCTTC. The chain couples TRBV6-1 to TRBJ2-4; 8 positions agree with TRBD2. There are 12 residues in the CDR3. Germline V gene sequence: CDR1 MNHNS, CDR2 SASEGT.

This clone was detected a few times. This chain links TRBV11-2 with TRBJ1-3; no clear D gene. The CDR3 totals 16 residues. CDR1 and CDR2 from the germline V gene are SGHAT and FQNNGV. The V gene lost 2 bases and the J gene lost 7 bases, with 18 bases spanning the gap. CDR3 sequence reads: CASSLPDTTPRNTIYF. CDR3 bases: TGTGCCAGCAGCTTACCAGACACGACCCCCCGGAACACCATATATTTT.